This T cell receptor (beta chain) was sequenced in a study of T-cell reconstitution after alpha-beta-depleted transplantation in children. This clonotype was seen ten or more times. Looked up from germline, CDR1 is MDHEN and CDR2 is SYDVKM. This CDR3 has 16 residues. Trimming removed 5 bases from V and 4 bases from J; junction bases left unmatched: 8. Unique molecular identifiers featured in how the TCRbeta library was prepared. TCRdb redid the calling of the PCR reads with MiXCR, one entry per CDR3 protein. The sample holds fewer than 25,000 distinct CDR3 sequences; 9.5% to 13% are singletons and the top ten take 20% to 30%.

This sample comprised PBMCs from the stem cell graft donor, obtained from the stem cell graft. This rearrangement joins TRBV28 to TRBJ1-2; 12 positions agree with TRBD1. This TCR derives from a human donor who donated a stem cell graft to a child with chronic granulomatous disease. CDR3 in DNA: TGTGCCAGCAGTCCCGGGACAGGGGGCGATAGCTATGGCTACACCTTC. Amino acid sequence: CASSPGTGGDSYGYTF.